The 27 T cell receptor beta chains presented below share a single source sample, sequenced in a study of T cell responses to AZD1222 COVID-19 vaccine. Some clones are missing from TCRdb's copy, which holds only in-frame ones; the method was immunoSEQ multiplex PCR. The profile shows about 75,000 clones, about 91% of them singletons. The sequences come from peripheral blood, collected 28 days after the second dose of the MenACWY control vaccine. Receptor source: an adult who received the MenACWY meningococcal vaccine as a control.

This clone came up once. The CDR3 protein is CSASSDGLYQPQHF. The CDR3 nucleotides are TGCAGTGCTAGTTCGGACGGCCTATACCAGCCCCAGCATTTT. J is TRBJ1-5 and V is TRBV20-1; the D is unclear. The germline gives CDR1 DFQATT, CDR2 SNEGSKA (reference sequence). Trimming stripped 3 bases from V and 7 bases from J, with 16 bases between. The CDR3 contains 14 residues.

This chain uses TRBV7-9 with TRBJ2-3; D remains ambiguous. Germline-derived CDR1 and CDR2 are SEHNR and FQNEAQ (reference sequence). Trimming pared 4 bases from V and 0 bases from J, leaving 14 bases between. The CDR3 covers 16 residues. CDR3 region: CASSSPSLVSTDTQYF. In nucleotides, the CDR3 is TGTGCCAGCAGCTCCCCGAGCTTGGTCAGCACAGATACGCAGTATTTT.

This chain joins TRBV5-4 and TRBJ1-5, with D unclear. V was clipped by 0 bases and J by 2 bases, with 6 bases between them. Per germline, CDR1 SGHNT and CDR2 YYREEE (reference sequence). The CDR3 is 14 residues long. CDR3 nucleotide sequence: TGTGCCAGCAGCTTGGGCATCGGCAATCAGCCCCAGCATTTT. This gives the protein CASSLGIGNQPQHF.

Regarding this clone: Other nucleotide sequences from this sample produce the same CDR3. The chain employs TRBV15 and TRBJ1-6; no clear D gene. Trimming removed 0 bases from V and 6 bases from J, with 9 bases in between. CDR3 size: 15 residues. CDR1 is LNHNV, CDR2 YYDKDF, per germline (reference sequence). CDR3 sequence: CATSRDVGGNSPLHF. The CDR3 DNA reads TGTGCCACCAGCAGAGACGTCGGAGGTAATTCACCCCTCCACTTT.

In DNA, the CDR3 is TGTGCTAGTGGCCGAGACAGGGGGCGGCAAGAGACCCAGTACTTC. It codes for CASGRDRGRQETQYF. V usage is TRBV12-5 and J usage is TRBJ2-5; the match to TRBD1 covers 10 bases. This CDR3 comprises 15 residues. Germline V gene data show CDR1 as LGHNT and CDR2 as FRNRAP. The junction had 6 bases not matched to a gene; V was cut back by 6 bases and J by 2 bases. The whole variable domain, remainder taken from reference TRBV12-5 and TRBJ2-5, is DARVTQTPRHKVTEMGQEVTMRCQPILGHNTVFWYRQTMMQGLELLAYFRNRAPLDDSGMPKDRFSAEMPDATLATLKIQPSEPRDSAVYFCASGRDRGRQETQYFGPGTRLLVL.

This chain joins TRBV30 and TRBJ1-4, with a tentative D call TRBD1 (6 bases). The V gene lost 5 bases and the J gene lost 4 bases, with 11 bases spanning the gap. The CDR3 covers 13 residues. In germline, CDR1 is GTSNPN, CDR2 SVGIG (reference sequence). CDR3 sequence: CAWGGHFNEKLFF. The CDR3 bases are TGTGCCTGGGGGGGGCACTTTAATGAAAAACTGTTTTTT.

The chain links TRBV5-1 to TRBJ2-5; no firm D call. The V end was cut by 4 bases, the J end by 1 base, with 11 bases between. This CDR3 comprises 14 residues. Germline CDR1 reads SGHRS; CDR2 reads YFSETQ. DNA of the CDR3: TGCGCCAGCAGCCAACACCAGTCCCAAGAGACCCAGTACTTC. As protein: CASSQHQSQETQYF.

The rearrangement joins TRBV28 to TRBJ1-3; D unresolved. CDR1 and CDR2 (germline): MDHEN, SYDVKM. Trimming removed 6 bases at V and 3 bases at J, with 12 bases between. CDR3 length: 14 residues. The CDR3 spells CASSLGGIGNTIYF. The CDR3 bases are TGTGCCAGCAGCTTAGGAGGGATTGGAAACACCATATATTTT.

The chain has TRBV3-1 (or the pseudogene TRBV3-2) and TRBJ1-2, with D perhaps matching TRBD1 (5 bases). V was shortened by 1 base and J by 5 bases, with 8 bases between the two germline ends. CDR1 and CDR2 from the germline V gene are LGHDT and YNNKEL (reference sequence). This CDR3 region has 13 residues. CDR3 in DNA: TGTGCCAGCAGCCAAGGGGGCACGTATGGCTACACCTTC. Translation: CASSQGGTYGYTF.

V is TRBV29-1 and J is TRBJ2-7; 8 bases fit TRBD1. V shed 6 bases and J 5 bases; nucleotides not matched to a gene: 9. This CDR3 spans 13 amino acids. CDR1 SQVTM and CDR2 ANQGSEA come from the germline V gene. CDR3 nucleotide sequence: TGCAGCGTCGGACAGGGTGGGCTAGACGAGCAGTACTTC. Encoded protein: CSVGQGGLDEQYF.

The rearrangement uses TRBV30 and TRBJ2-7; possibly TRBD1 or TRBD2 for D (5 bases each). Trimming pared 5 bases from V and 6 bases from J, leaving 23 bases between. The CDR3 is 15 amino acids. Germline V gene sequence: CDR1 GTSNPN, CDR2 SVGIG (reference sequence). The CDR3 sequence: CAWLSLRGALREQYF. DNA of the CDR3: TGTGCCTGGCTGTCACTCCGAGGGGCTTTACGCGAGCAGTACTTC.

CDR3 sequence (DNA): TGTGCCAGCAGTTCCCCCTCCAGGGACTACGAGCAGTACTTC. This codes for CASSSPSRDYEQYF. This chain links TRBV27 with TRBJ2-7; D perhaps matches TRBD1 (5 bases). Trimming pared 4 bases from V and 3 bases from J, leaving 13 bases between. The CDR3 is made up of 14 amino acids. Germline CDR1 and CDR2: MNHEY and SMNVEV (reference sequence).

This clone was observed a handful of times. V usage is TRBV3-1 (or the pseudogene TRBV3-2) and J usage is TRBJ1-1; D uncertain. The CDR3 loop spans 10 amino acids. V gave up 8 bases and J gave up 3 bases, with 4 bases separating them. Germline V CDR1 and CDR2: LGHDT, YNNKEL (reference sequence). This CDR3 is CASGDTEAFF. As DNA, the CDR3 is TGTGCCAGCGGAGACACTGAAGCTTTCTTT.

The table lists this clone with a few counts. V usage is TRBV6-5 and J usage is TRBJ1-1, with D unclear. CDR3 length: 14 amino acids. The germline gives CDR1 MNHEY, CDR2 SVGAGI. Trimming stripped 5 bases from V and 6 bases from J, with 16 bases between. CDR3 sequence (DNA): TGTGCCAGCAGTCCGGACTGGGTTGAGTCTGAAGCTTTCTTT. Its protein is CASSPDWVESEAFF.

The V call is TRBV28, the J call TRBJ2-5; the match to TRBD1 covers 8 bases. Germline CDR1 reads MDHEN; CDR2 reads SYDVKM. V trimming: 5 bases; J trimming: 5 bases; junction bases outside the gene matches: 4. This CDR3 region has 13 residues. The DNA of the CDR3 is TGTGCCAGCAGTCGGACAGGGACCGAGACCCAGTACTTC. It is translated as CASSRTGTETQYF.

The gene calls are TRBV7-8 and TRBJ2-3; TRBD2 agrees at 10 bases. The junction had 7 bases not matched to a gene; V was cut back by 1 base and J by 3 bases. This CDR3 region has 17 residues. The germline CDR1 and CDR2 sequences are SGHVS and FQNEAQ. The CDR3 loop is CASSLGGLAVRTDTQYF. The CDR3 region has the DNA TGTGCCAGCAGCTTAGGCGGACTAGCGGTTCGGACAGATACGCAGTATTTT.

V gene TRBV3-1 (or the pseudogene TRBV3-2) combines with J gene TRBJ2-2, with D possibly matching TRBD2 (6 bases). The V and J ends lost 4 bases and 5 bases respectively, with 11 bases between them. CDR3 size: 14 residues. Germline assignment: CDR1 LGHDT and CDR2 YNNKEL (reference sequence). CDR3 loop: CASSPLGRTGELFF. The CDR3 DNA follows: TGTGCCAGCAGCCCCTTAGGGAGGACCGGGGAGCTGTTTTTT.

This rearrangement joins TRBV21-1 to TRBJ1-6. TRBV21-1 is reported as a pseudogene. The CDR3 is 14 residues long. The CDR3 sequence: CASSGMAYNSPLHF. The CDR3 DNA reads TGTGCCAGCAGCGGGATGGCCTATAATTCACCCCTCCACTTT.

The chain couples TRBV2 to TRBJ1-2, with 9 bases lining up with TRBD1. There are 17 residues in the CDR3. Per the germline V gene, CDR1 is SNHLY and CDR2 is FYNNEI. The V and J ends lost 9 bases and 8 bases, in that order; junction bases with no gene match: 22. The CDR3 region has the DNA TGTGCCAGTACCCTCGGGGAGTGGACAGGGGAATGGGGGGGCTACACCTTC. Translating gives CASTLGEWTGEWGGYTF.

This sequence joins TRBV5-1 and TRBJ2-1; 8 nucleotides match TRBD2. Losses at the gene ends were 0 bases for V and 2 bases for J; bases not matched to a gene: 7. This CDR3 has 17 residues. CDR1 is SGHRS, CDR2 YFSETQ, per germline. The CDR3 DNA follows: TGCGCCAGCAGCTTGGGTTGGCCCGGGGGGGCCTACAATGAGCAGTTCTTC. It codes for CASSLGWPGGAYNEQFF.

CDR3 amino acids: CASSPEGGFRNVDGYTF. CDR3 in DNA: TGCGCCAGCAGCCCTGAGGGGGGTTTCCGCAACGTGGATGGCTACACCTTC. The chain combines TRBV5-1 with TRBJ1-2, with a possible D match to TRBD1 (6 bases). Trimming pared 4 bases from V and 6 bases from J, leaving 25 bases between. Germline V gene data show CDR1 as SGHRS and CDR2 as YFSETQ. CDR3 size: 17 residues.

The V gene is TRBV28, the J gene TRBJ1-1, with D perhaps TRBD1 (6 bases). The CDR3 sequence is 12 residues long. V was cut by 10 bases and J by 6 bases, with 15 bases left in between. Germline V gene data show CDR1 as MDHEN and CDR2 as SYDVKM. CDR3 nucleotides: TGTGCCACCGTCCACAGGGCGCCTGAAGCTTTCTTT. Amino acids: CATVHRAPEAFF.

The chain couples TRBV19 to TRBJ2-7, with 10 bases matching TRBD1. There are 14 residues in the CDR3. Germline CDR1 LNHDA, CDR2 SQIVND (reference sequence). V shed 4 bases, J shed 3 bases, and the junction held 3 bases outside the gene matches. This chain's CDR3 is CASSKTGGFYEQYF. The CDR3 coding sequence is TGTGCCAGTAGTAAGACAGGGGGCTTCTACGAGCAGTACTTC.

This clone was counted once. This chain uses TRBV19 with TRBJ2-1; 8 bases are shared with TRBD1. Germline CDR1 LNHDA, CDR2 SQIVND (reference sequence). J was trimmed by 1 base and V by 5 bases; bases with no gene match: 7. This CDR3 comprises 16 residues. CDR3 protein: CASSDGGQGSYNEQFF. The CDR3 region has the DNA TGTGCCAGTAGTGACGGCGGACAGGGATCCTACAATGAGCAGTTCTTC. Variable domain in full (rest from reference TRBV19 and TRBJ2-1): DGGITQSPKYLFRKEGQNVTLSCEQNLNHDAMYWYRQDPGQGLRLIYYSQIVNDFQKGDIAEGYSVSREKKESFPLTVTSAQKNPTAFYLCASSDGGQGSYNEQFFGPGTRLTVL.

CDR3 DNA: TGTGCCAGCAGCTTGAGGGTCGGACAGGGCAATTCACCCCTCCACTTT. Its protein product is CASSLRVGQGNSPLHF. The V call is TRBV5-5, the J call TRBJ1-6; 8 bases line up with TRBD1. With V trimmed by 1 base and J by 7 bases, 7 bases remained unmatched. Germline CDR1 is SGHKS and CDR2 is YYEKEE (reference sequence). This CDR3 is 16 amino acids long.

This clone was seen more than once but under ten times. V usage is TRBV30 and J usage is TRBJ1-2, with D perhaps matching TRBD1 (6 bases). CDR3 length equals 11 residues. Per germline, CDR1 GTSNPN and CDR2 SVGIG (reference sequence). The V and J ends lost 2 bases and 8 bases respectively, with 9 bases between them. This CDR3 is CAWSQTGGYTF. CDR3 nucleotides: TGTGCCTGGAGTCAGACAGGCGGCTACACCTTC.

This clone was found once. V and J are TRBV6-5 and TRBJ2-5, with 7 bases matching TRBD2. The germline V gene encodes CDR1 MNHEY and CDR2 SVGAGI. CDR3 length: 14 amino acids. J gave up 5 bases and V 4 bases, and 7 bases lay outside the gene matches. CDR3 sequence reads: CASSSGVAGETQYF. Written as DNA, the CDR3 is TGTGCCAGCAGTTCTGGTGTAGCGGGCGAGACCCAGTACTTC.